This T cell receptor (beta chain) was found in a study of blood T cells in healthy people across ages. Study-level points and caveats: Because donor CMV status was unknown, expanded clonotype changes were possibly confounded. In older individuals, TCR beta diversity per million T cells was lower, falling roughly linearly with age. Using unsorted PBMCs precluded a conclusive naive versus antigen-experienced comparison.

Researchers isolated at least 6.5 million PBMCs per sample. Primers used in a second PCR of about 7 to 11 cycles were a sample-barcoded 5' primer and a J-beta primer mix. One entry per CDR3 protein results from TCRdb running MiXCR on the 5' RACE reads. This table holds 550,000 to 700,000 distinct CDR3 sequences, roughly 28% found once. CDR1 is LGHNA, CDR2 YSLEER, per germline. The CDR3 contains 14 residues. Turning to this clonotype: Its cognate antigen is unknown.

The TCR was taken from a woman in her sixties or seventies in good health. The material sequenced was blood. This chain uses TRBV4-3 with TRBJ2-5; 9 bases map to TRBD1. The J call may be in error: the DNA end matches TRBJ2-7 better. The CDR3 DNA follows: TGCGCCAGCAGCCTGGCGGGACAGGGAAGCGAGCAGTACTTC. It codes for CASSLAGQGSEQYF.